This entry lists 29 T cell receptor beta chains sequenced from one sample in a study of blood T cell repertoires in COVID-19. Only in-frame clones appear in the TCRdb table, and some are missing; sequencing was by immunoSEQ multiplex PCR. Of around 100,000 clones listed, roughly 80% are singletons. Sequencing used peripheral blood. All receptors come from a human donor in a cohort sampled during active COVID-19.

V is TRBV7-6 and J is TRBJ2-2, with D hard to call. CDR1 and CDR2 (germline): SGHVS, FNYEAQ. V lost 1 base to trimming and J lost 1 base, with 13 bases between them. This CDR3 has 17 amino acids. CDR3 in DNA: TGTGCCAGCAGCTTAGAAGTTGGGCAGCAGAACACCGGGGAGCTGTTTTTT. This encodes CASSLEVGQQNTGELFF.

There are a few counts of this clone. The V gene is TRBV3-1 (or the pseudogene TRBV3-2), the J gene TRBJ2-1; TRBD2 agrees at 7 bases. Germline-derived CDR1 and CDR2 are LGHDT and YNNKEL (reference sequence). The CDR3 consists of 17 residues. The trim removed 4 bases at V and 8 bases at J, leaving 17 bases unmatched. The CDR3 sequence: CASSPNKRGHQKDEQFF. The CDR3 coding sequence is TGTGCCAGCAGCCCCAACAAGCGGGGCCACCAGAAGGATGAGCAGTTCTTC.

This clone was seen a single time. Within the sample, other DNA sequences also encode this same CDR3. The chain is built from TRBV5-1 and TRBJ2-3; the match to TRBD2 covers 9 bases. The CDR3 length is 14 residues. Germline trimming cut 4 bases from V and 4 bases from J; bases unmatched to any gene: 4. Germline V gene data show CDR1 as SGHRS and CDR2 as YFSETQ. CDR3 amino acids: CASSPSGGSDTQYF. In DNA form, the CDR3 reads TGCGCCAGCAGCCCCAGCGGGGGGTCAGATACGCAGTATTTT.

The chain's CDR3 is CASSSAPRGAGGPNEQFF. The CDR3 bases are TGTGCCAGCAGTTCCGCCCCACGAGGTGCGGGGGGGCCCAATGAGCAGTTCTTC. The chain uses TRBV6-7 and TRBJ2-1, with 9 bases matching TRBD2. TRBV6-7 is placed among ORFs of uncertain function. The junction had 16 bases not matched to a gene; V was cut back by 4 bases and J by 6 bases. CDR3 length equals 18 residues.

On this clone: The identical CDR3 is also encoded by other nucleotide sequences in the sample. The gene calls are TRBV5-1 and TRBJ1-1; 8 bases are a match to TRBD1. CDR3 size: 13 residues. Germline V gene data show CDR1 as SGHRS and CDR2 as YFSETQ. V was pared by 5 bases and J by 4 bases, with 4 bases of the junction left unmatched. CDR3 DNA: TGCGCCAGCAGTTTTCAGGGGGCCACTGAAGCTTTCTTT. Its protein is CASSFQGATEAFF.

This chain connects TRBV4-2 to TRBJ1-2; 9 nucleotides match TRBD1. CDR3 length: 14 amino acids. Germline V lookup: CDR1 LGHNA, CDR2 YNFKEQ. The V gene end was trimmed by 5 bases and the J gene end by 1 base; junction bases not matched to a gene: 2. The CDR3 DNA is TGTGCCAGCAGCGCGGACAGGGGTAACTATGGCTACACCTTC. Protein product: CASSADRGNYGYTF.

This clone has just one count. The V gene is TRBV9, the J gene TRBJ2-7, with TRBD1 matching 7 bases. CDR1 and CDR2 (germline): SGDLS, YYNGEE. The CDR3 extends over 15 amino acids. Germline trimming cut 0 bases from V and 2 bases from J; bases unmatched to any gene: 5. The CDR3 sequence is CASSVDGDRAYEQYF. The CDR3 bases are TGTGCCAGCAGCGTAGACGGGGACAGAGCCTACGAGCAGTACTTC.

The V and J genes are TRBV9 and TRBJ2-5, with 9 bases lining up with TRBD2. Germline trimming cut 3 bases from V and 2 bases from J; bases unmatched to any gene: 11. The CDR3 runs to 17 residues. CDR1 is SGDLS, CDR2 YYNGEE, per germline. The CDR3, as DNA: TGTGCCAGCAGCGCTTTCGAAGCGGGGGGACTTCAAGAGACCCAGTACTTC. Translating gives CASSAFEAGGLQETQYF.

The chain links TRBV19 to TRBJ1-5, with TRBD1 as a possible D gene (5 bases). The CDR3 has 15 residues. Germline CDR1 reads LNHDA; CDR2 reads SQIVND (reference sequence). Trimming removed 3 bases from V and 6 bases from J, with 15 bases in between. The CDR3 loop is CASSMRQGGGQPQHF. For the CDR3, the DNA is TGTGCCAGTAGTATGCGGCAGGGAGGAGGTCAGCCCCAGCATTTT.

The chain couples TRBV9 to TRBJ1-2; 11 nucleotides align to TRBD1. CDR1 is SGDLS and CDR2 is YYNGEE in the germline V gene. With 2 bases clipped from V and 4 bases from J, the junction kept 1 base outside the gene matches. The CDR3 spans 14 residues. As DNA, the CDR3 is TGTGCCAGCAGCGTCGGGACAGGGGGCTATGGCTACACCTTC. It yields the protein CASSVGTGGYGYTF.

The CDR3 DNA reads TGTGCCAGCAGCCAGGATCCGGGAAGCCTGAAGGGTGGCTACACCTTC. Translation gives CASSQDPGSLKGGYTF. The rearrangement joins TRBV3-1 (or the pseudogene TRBV3-2) to TRBJ1-2; D not certain. Germline CDR1 reads LGHDT; CDR2 reads YNNKEL (reference sequence). V was pared by 3 bases and J by 7 bases, with 21 bases between. The CDR3 extends over 16 amino acids.

CDR3 protein: CASRAAPPYEQYF. The CDR3 DNA follows: TGTGCCAGCAGGGCGGCACCACCCTACGAGCAGTACTTC. The rearrangement links TRBV2 to TRBJ2-7; D call uncertain. The V end lost 6 bases, the J end lost 2 bases, and 11 bases lay between the germline ends. In germline, CDR1 is SNHLY, CDR2 FYNNEI. CDR3 length equals 13 residues.

In its sample, this clone was seen once. V is TRBV15 and J is TRBJ2-1, with 11 bases lining up with TRBD2. The V segment lost 5 bases and the J segment 4 bases; nucleotides outside the gene matches: 10. CDR3 length equals 17 residues. Looked up from germline, CDR1 is LNHNV and CDR2 is YYDKDF (reference sequence). CDR3 sequence reads: CATSPLSSGGRYNEQFF. CDR3 nucleotides: TGTGCCACCAGCCCACTTTCTAGCGGGGGGCGTTACAATGAGCAGTTCTTC.

The CDR3 DNA follows: TGTGCCAGCAGCTCTTACAGGGGATATGAGACCCAGTACTTC. Translated: CASSSYRGYETQYF. The chain links TRBV7-8 to TRBJ2-5; TRBD1 matches 7 bases. The V and J ends lost 4 bases and 5 bases, in that order; junction bases with no gene match: 7. Per the germline V gene, CDR1 is SGHVS and CDR2 is FQNEAQ. The CDR3 is 14 residues long.

The CDR3 loop reads CASSYYGTGDTEAFF. For the CDR3, the DNA is TGTGCCAGCAGTTACTACGGGACAGGGGACACTGAAGCTTTCTTT. This chain links TRBV6-5 with TRBJ1-1; 10 bases map to TRBD1. The V gene's germline CDR1 is MNHEY and CDR2 SVGAGI. The V gene end was trimmed by 1 base and the J gene end by 3 bases; junction bases not matched to a gene: 2. The CDR3 runs 15 residues.

CDR3 sequence reads: CASSHLGGNEKLFF. The DNA of the CDR3 is TGTGCCAGCAGCCATCTGGGGGGGAACGAAAAACTGTTTTTT. The V call is TRBV9, the J call TRBJ1-4; D possibly corresponds to TRBD1 (5 bases). CDR1 is SGDLS, CDR2 YYNGEE, per germline. V was trimmed by 4 bases and J by 8 bases, leaving 15 bases between them. The CDR3 loop spans 14 amino acids.

This chain uses TRBV15 with TRBJ1-2; 8 positions agree with TRBD1. The germline V gene encodes CDR1 LNHNV and CDR2 YYDKDF (reference sequence). There are 14 residues in the CDR3. V was pared by 9 bases and J by 1 base, with 7 bases of the junction left unmatched. The CDR3 DNA reads as TGTGCCACGCGCCAGGACAGGGATAACTATGGCTACACCTTC. Translating gives CATRQDRDNYGYTF.

J is TRBJ1-3 and V is TRBV7-9; TRBD1 agrees at 7 bases. J lost 0 bases, V lost 7 bases, and 3 bases had no gene match. Germline assignment: CDR1 SEHNR and CDR2 FQNEAQ (reference sequence). This CDR3 comprises 14 residues. The CDR3 nucleotides are TGTGCCAGCAAAGGGGGCGTCTCTGGAAACACCATATATTTT. This gives the protein CASKGGVSGNTIYF.

This chain links TRBV7-8 with TRBJ1-2; D remains unclear. The germline V gene encodes CDR1 SGHVS and CDR2 FQNEAQ. The CDR3 runs 15 residues. Trimming left V 7 bases short and J 4 bases short, with 19 bases between. The CDR3, as DNA: TGTGCCAGCACCCTGATTGGAGGGCAGGCCTATGGCTACACCTTC. It codes for CASTLIGGQAYGYTF.

The chain is built from TRBV5-5 and TRBJ2-7; 9 positions agree with TRBD2. From germline, CDR1 is SGHKS and CDR2 YYEKEE (reference sequence). Trimming cost V 0 bases and J 2 bases; bases outside gene matches: 3. The CDR3 runs 15 residues. The CDR3 here is CASSLASGEPYEQYF. The CDR3 bases are TGTGCCAGCAGCTTGGCTAGCGGGGAACCCTACGAGCAGTACTTC.

The rearrangement links TRBV18 to TRBJ2-1; TRBD2 might be the D (7 bases). Trimming removed 3 bases from V and 6 bases from J, with 24 bases in between. The CDR3 consists of 18 residues. The germline gives CDR1 KGHSH, CDR2 LQKENI. The DNA of the CDR3 is TGTGCCAGCTCACCCAGAGGGGGGGCCGGGGGACCTGTCAATGAGCAGTTCTTC. Translated, it gives CASSPRGGAGGPVNEQFF.

The rearrangement uses TRBV7-2 and TRBJ1-2; 8 bases match TRBD1. Germline CDR1 SGHTA, CDR2 FQGNSA. CDR3 length equals 14 residues. The V and J ends lost 1 base and 4 bases, in that order; junction bases with no gene match: 2. CDR3 region: CASSLGGQVYGYTF. In DNA form, the CDR3 reads TGTGCCAGCAGCTTAGGGGGACAGGTCTATGGCTACACCTTC.

The rearrangement joins TRBV11-2 to TRBJ2-1; TRBD2 might be the D (6 bases). The germline V gene has CDR1 SGHAT and CDR2 FQNNGV. V shed 5 bases and J shed 6 bases, with 23 bases lying between them. The CDR3 length is 17 residues. CDR3 bases: TGTGCCAGCAGCCCCGCCCTCCCTCAGCCCGGGGGCAATGAGCAGTTCTTC. It codes for CASSPALPQPGGNEQFF.

The chain has TRBV4-2 and TRBJ2-1; 16 bases are a match to TRBD2. This CDR3 is built from 20 residues. J gave up 5 bases and V 3 bases, and 13 bases lay outside the gene matches. Germline V gives CDR1 LGHNA, CDR2 YNFKEQ. The CDR3 reads CASSQGSWGLAGGRNNEQFF. The CDR3 nucleotides read TGTGCCAGCAGCCAGGGAAGTTGGGGACTAGCGGGGGGGAGAAACAATGAGCAGTTCTTC.

About this clone: In the same sample, other DNA sequences code for this CDR3. The chain employs TRBV5-4 and TRBJ1-5, with D uncertain. This CDR3 contains 13 residues. CDR1 is SGHNT, CDR2 YYREEE, per germline (reference sequence). Trimming pared 0 bases from V and 4 bases from J, leaving 5 bases between. CDR3 residues: CASSLGENQPQHF. As DNA, the CDR3 is TGTGCCAGCAGCTTGGGAGAAAATCAGCCCCAGCATTTT. Together with reference TRBV5-4 and TRBJ1-5, the CDR3 gives the full variable domain: ETGVTQSPTHLIKTRGQQVTLRCSSQSGHNTVSWYQQALGQGPQFIFQYYREEENGRGNFPPRFSGLQFPNYSSELNVNALELDDSALYLCASSLGENQPQHFGDGTRLSIL.

With regard to this clone: The junction departs from germline at one end; a sequencing error may be responsible. This chain connects TRBV11-3 to TRBJ2-1, with TRBD2 as a possible D gene (5 bases). This CDR3 region has 12 residues. Germline V gene lookup returns CDR1 SGHNT and CDR2 YENEEA. CDR3 protein: CVSRFSVNEQFF. The CDR3 DNA reads as TGTGTCAGCAGATTTAGCGTCAATGAGCAGTTCTTC.

V and J are TRBV7-8 and TRBJ1-5; 7 bases align to TRBD1. With 6 bases clipped from V and 15 bases from J, the junction kept 14 bases outside the gene matches. CDR1 SGHVS and CDR2 FQNEAQ come from the germline V gene. The CDR3 is 13 amino acids. CDR3 coding DNA: TGTGCCAGCAGACCTAGCACAGGGGCCCCCTGGCATTTT. It encodes CASRPSTGAPWHF.

The chain carries TRBV3-1 (or the pseudogene TRBV3-2) and TRBJ2-5; 7 bases are a match to TRBD1. There are 14 residues in the CDR3. The germline gives CDR1 LGHDT, CDR2 YNNKEL (reference sequence). V dropped 4 bases and J dropped 7; count of bases not matched to a gene: 9. This CDR3 is CASSPRTGRGTQYF. In DNA form, the CDR3 reads TGTGCCAGCAGCCCTCGGACAGGCCGTGGGACCCAGTACTTC.

The genes are TRBV7-9 and TRBJ2-2, with D maybe TRBD1 (5 bases). Trimming removed 4 bases at V and 1 base at J, with 10 bases between. The germline gives CDR1 SEHNR, CDR2 FQNEAQ (reference sequence). This CDR3 is built from 15 residues. CDR3 nucleotides: TGTGCCAGCAGCTACCCTGACAGGAACACCGGGGAGCTGTTTTTT. Protein product: CASSYPDRNTGELFF. Full variable domain (outside the CDR3, taken from reference TRBV7-9 and TRBJ2-2): DTGVSQNPRHKITKRGQNVTFRCDPISEHNRLYWYRQTLGQGPEFLTYFQNEAQLEKSRLLSDRFSAERPKGSFSTLEIQRTEQGDSAMYLCASSYPDRNTGELFFGEGSRLTVL.